This T cell receptor (beta chain) came from a study of T cell responses to AZD1222 COVID-19 vaccine. Study-wide context: Analysis merged second doses at about 4 or about 12 weeks.

There are 13 residues in the CDR3. Looked up from germline, CDR1 is GTSNPN and CDR2 is SVGIG (reference sequence). V shed 6 bases and J shed 1 base, with 12 bases lying between them. Study-level points and caveats: Repertoire sampling happened only post peak T cell response. Donors were mostly white British, more females; clonal diversity possibly underestimated. A reported finding is that nearly half of spike-specific TCRs target unmutated variant regions.

Points on this clone: The target antigen is unknown.

Produced via immunoSEQ multiplex PCR; TCRdb's table is partial and in-frame only. The sample yields around 58,000 clones, 70% to 85% seen once. This clonotype originated in an adult in good health. The gene calls are TRBV30 and TRBJ1-1; D not resolved. The specimen was peripheral blood, collected on day 0 of AZD1222 vaccination. Here the CDR3 DNA reads TGTGCCTGTCGTGACCGGGCGAACACTGAAGCTTTCTTT. It translates to CACRDRANTEAFF.